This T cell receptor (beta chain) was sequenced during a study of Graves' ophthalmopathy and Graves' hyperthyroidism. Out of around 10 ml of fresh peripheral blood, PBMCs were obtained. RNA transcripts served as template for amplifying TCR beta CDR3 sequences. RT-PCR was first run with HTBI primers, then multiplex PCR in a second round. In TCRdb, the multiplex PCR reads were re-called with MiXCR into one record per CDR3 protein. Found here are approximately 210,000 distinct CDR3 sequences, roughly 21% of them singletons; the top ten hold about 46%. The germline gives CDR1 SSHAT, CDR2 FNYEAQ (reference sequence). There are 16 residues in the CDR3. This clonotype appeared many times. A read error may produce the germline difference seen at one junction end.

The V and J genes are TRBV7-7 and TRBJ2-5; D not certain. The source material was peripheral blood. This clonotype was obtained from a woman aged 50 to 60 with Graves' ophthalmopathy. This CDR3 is CASSFSSGFMVETQYF. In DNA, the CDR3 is TGTGCTAGCAGCTTTTCGTCCGGGTTTATGGTCGAGACCCAGTACTTC.